The clone carrying this TCR beta chain has at least ten counts. This sample was taken from a study of T cells in Graves' hyperthyroidism and ophthalmopathy. Study-wide background: Peripheral blood was acquired at first diagnosis, ahead of any therapy whatsoever.

CDR1 is SGDLS, CDR2 YYNGEE, per germline. This CDR3 has 16 amino acids. The trim removed 2 bases at V and 2 bases at J, leaving 4 bases unmatched. Template material for amplifying TCR beta CDR3 regions consisted of RNA transcripts. First-round RT-PCR with HTBI primers amplified the TCR CDR3 region. TCRdb reanalysed the multiplex PCR reads using MiXCR and keeps one entry per CDR3 protein. The data show about 58,000 distinct CDR3 sequences, around 48% seen once. Exclusion criteria comprised uncontrolled infection, other autoimmune disease, pregnancy or lactation. Diagnoses were established using clinical symptoms, serum thyroxine and TRAb, thyroid ultrasound and orbital computed tomography.

The genes are TRBV9 and TRBJ2-2; 9 bases map to TRBD2. Sequenced: blood. The TCR originated in a woman aged 30 to 39 with Graves' ophthalmopathy. The CDR3 DNA reads as TGTGCCAGCAGCGTTCTAGCGGGGTTTAACACCGGGGAGCTGTTTTTT. Protein sequence: CASSVLAGFNTGELFF.